This TCR beta chain was documented in a study of CD8 T cells in Susac syndrome. Random hexamers were used to reverse transcribe the RNA input (about 0.5 to 1 ug). The authors amplified TCR beta CDR3 across 54 Vbeta and 13 Jbeta using immunoSEQ multiplex PCR. TCRdb re-called the immunoSEQ multiplex PCR reads through MiXCR, storing one row per CDR3 protein. This table has under 200,000 distinct CDR3 sequences, 85% to 95% appearing once. TEMRA cells were FACS-enriched and CD8+ and CD4+ T cells negatively isolated. Looked up from germline, CDR1 is DFQATT and CDR2 is SNEGSKA (reference sequence). The V and J ends lost 6 bases and 9 bases respectively, with 9 bases between them. This CDR3 has 10 residues.

V is TRBV20-1 and J is TRBJ2-1; tentative D call: TRBD1 (5 bases). This receptor was identified in a human donor with multiple sclerosis. The sample consisted of CD8+ T cells from PBMCs. CDR3 sequence (DNA): TGCAGTGCCCAGGGAATTGAGCAGTTCTTC. It translates to CSAQGIEQFF.